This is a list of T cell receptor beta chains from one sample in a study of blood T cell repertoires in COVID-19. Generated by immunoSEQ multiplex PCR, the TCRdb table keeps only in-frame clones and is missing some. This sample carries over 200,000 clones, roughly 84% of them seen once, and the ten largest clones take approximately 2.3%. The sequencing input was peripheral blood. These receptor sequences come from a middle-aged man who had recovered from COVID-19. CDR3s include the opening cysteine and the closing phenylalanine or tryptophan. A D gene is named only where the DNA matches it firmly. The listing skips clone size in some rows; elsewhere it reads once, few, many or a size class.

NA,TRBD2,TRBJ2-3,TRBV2,TGTGCCAGCAGTCCCTCCCTAGCGGGCAGCACAGATACGCAGTATTTT,CASSPSLAGSTDTQYF
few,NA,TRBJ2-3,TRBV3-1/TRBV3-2,TGTGCCAGCAGCCCCCTGGTCGGGGTACATAATACGCAGTATTTT,CASSPLVGVHNTQYF
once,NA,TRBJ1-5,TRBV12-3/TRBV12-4,TGTGCCAGCAGTTTACTCGTTGATCAGCCCCAGCATTTT,CASSLLVDQPQHF
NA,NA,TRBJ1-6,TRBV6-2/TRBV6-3,TGTGCCAGCACCCCCGGGAATTCACCCCTCCACTTT,CASTPGNSPLHF
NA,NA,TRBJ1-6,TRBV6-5,TGTGCCAGCCGGTCGCCCACCTATAATTCACCCCTCCACTTT,CASRSPTYNSPLHF
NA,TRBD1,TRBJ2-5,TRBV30,TGTGCCTGGAGTACCCCAGGACAGGGACAAGAGACCCAGTACTTC,CAWSTPGQGQETQYF
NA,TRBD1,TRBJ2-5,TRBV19,TGTGCCAGTAGTATACGAGAGGACAGGGGGCGTGCGGAGACCCAGTACTTC,CASSIREDRGRAETQYF
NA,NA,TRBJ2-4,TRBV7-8,TGTGCCAGCAGCGCCAGCAGGGATTTCGCCAAAAACATTCAGTACTTC,CASSASRDFAKNIQYF
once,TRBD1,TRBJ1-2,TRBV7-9,TGTGCCAGCAGCTTTCCGGGACAGGGTTTTGTCTTC,CASSFPGQGFVF
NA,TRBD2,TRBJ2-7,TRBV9,TGTGCCAGCTCTCTCGATTCCTGGCGGGAGAGCGAGCAGTACTTC,CASSLDSWRESEQYF
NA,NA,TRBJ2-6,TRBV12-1,TGTGCCAGCAGCTCTGGGACTAGCGAATCTGGGGCCAACGTCCTGACTTTC,CASSSGTSESGANVLTF
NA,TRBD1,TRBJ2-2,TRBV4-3,TGCGCCAGCAGCCAAGAGTTGGCGTACAGGGGTACCACCGGGGAGCTGTTTTTT,CASSQELAYRGTTGELFF
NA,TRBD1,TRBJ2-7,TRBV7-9,TGTGCCAGCAGCTCCGGACAGGGGCTGGGGACCTACGAGCAGTACTTC,CASSSGQGLGTYEQYF
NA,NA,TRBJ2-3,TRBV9,TGTGCCAGCAGCGTAGCTACAGTCACAGATACGCAGTATTTT,CASSVATVTDTQYF
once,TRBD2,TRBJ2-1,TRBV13,TGTGCCAGCAGCTTAGTTGCGGGAGGGCCTCCCAATGAGCAGTTCTTC,CASSLVAGGPPNEQFF